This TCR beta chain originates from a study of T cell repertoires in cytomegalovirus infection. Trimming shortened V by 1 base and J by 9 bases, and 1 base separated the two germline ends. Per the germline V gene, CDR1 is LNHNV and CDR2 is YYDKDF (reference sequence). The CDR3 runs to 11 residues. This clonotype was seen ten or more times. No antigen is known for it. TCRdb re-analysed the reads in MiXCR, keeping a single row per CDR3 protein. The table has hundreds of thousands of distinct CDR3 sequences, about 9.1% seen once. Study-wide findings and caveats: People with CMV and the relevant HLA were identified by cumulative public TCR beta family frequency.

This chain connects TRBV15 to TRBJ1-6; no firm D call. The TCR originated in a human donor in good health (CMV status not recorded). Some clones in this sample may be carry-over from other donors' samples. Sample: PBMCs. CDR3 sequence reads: CATSRGSPLHF. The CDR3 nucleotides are TGTGCCACCAGCAGAGGTTCACCCCTCCACTTT.